This T cell receptor (beta chain) originates from a study of PD-1 blockade in classical Hodgkin lymphoma. Time point denoted: cycle 4 day 1 (C4D1), after less than 7 weeks of nivolumab. Every patient was affected by relapse after autologous stem cell transplantation, while exposure to brentuximab vedotin was not uniform. Libraries were prepared by immunoSEQ multiplex PCR; TCRdb keeps only in-frame clonotypes and omits some of them. The sample contains roughly 56,000 clones, nearly 90% of which appear only once. The V and J ends lost 4 bases and 7 bases, in that order; junction bases with no gene match: 5. Germline V lookup: CDR1 SGHRS, CDR2 YFSETQ. The CDR3 is 14 residues long.

The origin of this receptor is a human donor with classical Hodgkin lymphoma. The V gene is TRBV5-1, the J gene TRBJ1-5; the match to TRBD1 covers 10 bases. The sequencing here drew on peripheral blood mononuclear cells (PBMCs), taken before the fourth cycle of nivolumab. The CDR3 sequence: CASSPGQGGQPQHF. The CDR3 DNA reads as TGCGCCAGCAGCCCCGGACAGGGGGGCCAGCCCCAGCATTTT.